The T cell receptor (beta chain) described here comes from a study of blood T cell repertoires in COVID-19. The overall study: Acute and convalescent COVID-19 specimens originated in the United States, Italy and Spain.

Profiling relied on immunoSEQ multiplex PCR, and the TCRdb table lists in-frame clones only, not all of them. This sample has some 200,000 clones, with roughly 75% found just once. The CDR3 covers 16 residues. V gave up 5 bases and J gave up 2 bases; unmatched junction bases: 9. Germline CDR1 reads LNHDA; CDR2 reads SQIVND (reference sequence). This clonotype originated in a woman aged 70-85 years with acute or convalescent COVID-19. Material for sequencing was peripheral blood. The chain employs TRBV19 and TRBJ2-5; TRBD2 matches 9 bases. The CDR3 bases are TGTGCCAGTAGTTTATCCATTCTAGCGGGGCAAGAGACCCAGTACTTC. Its protein is CASSLSILAGQETQYF.